Listed below are T cell receptor beta chains from one sample, sequenced in a study of T cell changes during pregnancy in multiple sclerosis. TCRdb keeps only in-frame clones here, not all; method: immunoSEQ multiplex PCR. The table records 35,000 to 50,000 clones, 80% to 95% of them present only once. This sample comprised CD4+ T cells from peripheral blood mononuclear cells, obtained in the first trimester of pregnancy. The receptors shown here come from a female donor with multiple sclerosis, enrolled in a pregnancy study. Each CDR3 is given with its conserved first and last residue. The D gene is left open where the match is weak. Part of the rows lack a size; the others show once, few, many or a class for expanded clones.

v_call,j_call,d_call,clone_size,cdr3_nt,cdr3_aa
TRBV19,TRBJ2-5,TRBD2,-,TGTGCCAGCTTGGGAGGACTAGCGTCACAAGAGACCCAGTACTTC,CASLGGLASQETQYF
TRBV9,TRBJ2-1,TRBD2,-,TGTGCCAGCAGCGTAGGGACTAGCGCCGTGGGAAGTGAGCAGTTCTTC,CASSVGTSAVGSEQFF
TRBV2,TRBJ2-4,-,-,TGTGCCAGCAGTGCCCCTGGCCTAGCCAAAAACATTCAGTACTTC,CASSAPGLAKNIQYF
TRBV7-2,TRBJ2-7,TRBD1,once,TGTGCCAGCAGCGAAGGGACAGGGGTCGAGCAGTACTTC,CASSEGTGVEQYF
TRBV29-1,TRBJ2-5,-,-,TGCAGCGCTTACAGGGTTGGGGTGGAGACCCAGTACTTC,CSAYRVGVETQYF
TRBV9,TRBJ1-1,TRBD1,-,TGTGCCAGCAGCACCACAGGGGGTACTGAAGCTTTCTTT,CASSTTGGTEAFF
TRBV29-1,TRBJ1-2,-,-,TGCAGCACTTCCAGGGGTGAGGACTATGGCTACACCTTC,CSTSRGEDYGYTF
TRBV7-9,TRBJ2-1,TRBD2,-,TGTGCTAGTAGCGGGAGAAACAATGAGCAGTTCTTC,CASSGRNNEQFF
TRBV5-4,TRBJ2-2,TRBD1,-,TGTGCCAGCAGTCCCGACAGGGCGGTTGCCGGGGAGCTGTTTTTT,CASSPDRAVAGELFF
TRBV11-2,TRBJ2-3,TRBD1,once,TGTGCCAGCAACCTACAGGGGCGCCTCACAGATACGCAGTATTTT,CASNLQGRLTDTQYF
TRBV29-1,TRBJ1-1,-,once,TGCAGCGTTGATTCGCAGGATGAAGCTTTCTTT,CSVDSQDEAFF